Listed here are 24 T cell receptor beta chains from one sample, sequenced in a study of long-term antiretroviral therapy in people with HIV. The run of the v3.0 immunoSEQ assay was at survey level. Only in-frame clones appear in the TCRdb table, and some are missing; sequencing was by immunoSEQ multiplex PCR. The sample yields around 25,000 clones, approximately 95% seen once. Sequencing used unsorted PBMCs, obtained just over 4.8 years after starting antiretroviral therapy. The receptors stem from a woman aged 50 to 65 with HIV.

J is TRBJ1-3 and V is TRBV29-1, with TRBD1 matching over 7 bases. This CDR3 comprises 14 residues. CDR1 is SQVTM, CDR2 ANQGSEA, per germline. Losses at the gene ends were 5 bases for V and 3 bases for J; bases not matched to a gene: 7. The CDR3 here is CSVPATGFGNTIYF. CDR3 bases: TGCAGCGTTCCGGCGACAGGGTTTGGAAACACCATATATTTT.

The CDR3, as DNA: TGTGCCATCAGAACAGCGGTGGAAACGAACACCGGGGAGCTGTTTTTT. Amino acid sequence: CAIRTAVETNTGELFF. The chain carries TRBV10-3 and TRBJ2-2; a weak D match, TRBD2 (5 bases). V shed 6 bases and J shed 0 bases, with 14 bases lying between them. This CDR3 spans 16 amino acids. In germline, CDR1 is ENHRY, CDR2 SYGVKD.

This chain uses TRBV9 with TRBJ2-5; TRBD2 matches 7 bases. In germline, CDR1 is SGDLS, CDR2 YYNGEE. The CDR3 has 16 residues. After removal of 0 bases from V and 3 bases from J, the junction contained 8 bases not matched to a gene. The CDR3 here is CASSVGVAGLKETQYF. The CDR3 DNA reads TGTGCCAGCAGCGTAGGTGTAGCGGGCCTGAAAGAGACCCAGTACTTC.

This clone has only one observation. This chain connects TRBV11-3 to TRBJ2-3, with D perhaps TRBD1 or TRBD2 (5 bases each). The CDR3 covers 15 residues. Between the trimmed V and J ends, which lost 1 base and 5 bases, there was a span of 13 bases. The V gene's germline CDR1 is SGHNT and CDR2 YENEEA. The CDR3 loop is CASSLGGSAQDTQYF. In nucleotides, the CDR3 is TGTGCCAGCAGCTTAGGGGGGTCGGCCCAAGATACGCAGTATTTT.

The chain uses TRBV30 and TRBJ2-7, with 7 bases fitting TRBD1. CDR3 length equals 17 residues. V was clipped by 0 bases and J by 1 base; unmatched bases: 12. The V gene's germline CDR1 is GTSNPN and CDR2 SVGIG (reference sequence). The CDR3 sequence is CAWSVRQGFIYSYEQYF. The CDR3 coding sequence is TGTGCCTGGAGTGTGAGACAGGGATTTATATATTCCTACGAGCAGTACTTC. Full variable domain (missing parts from reference TRBV30 and TRBJ2-7): SQTIHQWPATLVQPVGSPLSLECTVEGTSNPNLYWYRQAAGRGLQLLFYSVGIGQISSEVPQNLSASRPQDRQFILSSKKLLLSDSGFYLCAWSVRQGFIYSYEQYFGPGTRLTVT.

Note on this clone: The junction departs from germline at one end; a sequencing error may be responsible. The chain links TRBV29-1 to TRBJ1-2, with D possibly matching TRBD1 (5 bases). Germline lookup yields CDR1 SQVTM and CDR2 ANQGSEA. CDR3 length: 8 amino acids. The CDR3 DNA reads TGCAGCGTTGAACAGGGAGCCTTC. It translates to CSVEQGAF.

J is TRBJ2-7 and V is TRBV5-5; the D gene is possibly TRBD1 (6 bases). Trimming took off 3 bases at V and 6 bases at J, with 22 bases between the two ends. Germline-derived CDR1 and CDR2 are SGHKS and YYEKEE (reference sequence). The CDR3 totals 16 residues. As DNA, the CDR3 is TGTGCCAGCAGCTCTCTCCACAGGGTAGGCGGAGGCGAGCAGTACTTC. Amino acids: CASSSLHRVGGGEQYF.

The DNA of the CDR3 is TGCGCCAGCAGCTTTAACCAGCCCTCCTACAATGAGCAGTTCTTC. This codes for CASSFNQPSYNEQFF. The chain uses TRBV5-1 and TRBJ2-1; D remains unclear. The germline CDR1 and CDR2 sequences are SGHRS and YFSETQ. This CDR3 has 15 residues. The V end lost 2 bases, the J end lost 0 bases, and 9 bases lay between the germline ends. The full variable domain, its missing parts supplied by reference TRBV5-1 and TRBJ2-1, is KAGVTQTPRYLIKTRGQQVTLSCSPISGHRSVSWYQQTPGQGLQFLFEYFSETQRNKGNFPGRFSGRQFSNSRSEMNVSTLELGDSALYLCASSFNQPSYNEQFFGPGTRLTVL.

The gene calls are TRBV27 and TRBJ1-2; no definite D call. V lost 4 bases and J lost 9, with 15 bases in between. The CDR3 loop spans 13 amino acids. Germline CDR1 is MNHEY and CDR2 is SMNVEV (reference sequence). The CDR3 spells CASSSTALGRYTF. The CDR3 region has the DNA TGTGCCAGCAGTTCTACGGCTCTAGGGCGCTACACCTTC.

The chain combines TRBV5-1 with TRBJ2-3, with 9 bases that match TRBD2. The germline gives CDR1 SGHRS, CDR2 YFSETQ. CDR3 length: 16 residues. Trimming at V came to 3 bases and at J to 1 base, leaving 6 bases not matched to a gene. DNA for the CDR3: TGCGCCAGCAGCTCCGGGACTAGCAGCCGCACAGATACGCAGTATTTT. The encoded protein is CASSSGTSSRTDTQYF.

The chain carries TRBV7-3 and TRBJ2-3; D remains unclear. The V and J ends lost 5 bases and 0 bases respectively, with 18 bases between them. CDR1 is SGHTA, CDR2 FQGTGA, per germline. CDR3 length equals 17 residues. CDR3: CASSPFGRTASTDTQYF. The CDR3 DNA is TGTGCCAGCAGCCCCTTCGGTAGGACCGCTAGCACAGATACGCAGTATTTT. The full variable domain, its missing parts supplied by reference TRBV7-3 and TRBJ2-3, is GAGVSQTPSNKVTEKGKYVELRCDPISGHTALYWYRQSLGQGPEFLIYFQGTGAADDSGLPNDRFFAVRPEGSVSTLKIQRTERGDSAVYLCASSPFGRTASTDTQYFGPGTRLTVL.

The chain joins TRBV6-1 to TRBJ2-3; D uncertain. Germline V gene sequence: CDR1 MNHNS, CDR2 SASEGT. CDR3 size: 11 residues. V dropped 8 bases and J dropped 2 bases, with 5 bases sitting between them. The CDR3 sequence: CASEYTDTQYF. For the CDR3, the DNA is TGTGCCAGCGAATACACAGATACGCAGTATTTT.

The genes are TRBV4-2 and TRBJ2-7; 8 nucleotides align to TRBD2. Germline loops: CDR1 LGHNA, CDR2 YNFKEQ. J lost 0 bases, V lost 1 base, and 5 bases had no gene match. This CDR3 is built from 16 residues. For the CDR3, the DNA is TGTGCCAGCAGCCAAGGCACACTAGCGGCCTCCTACGAGCAGTACTTC. Its translation: CASSQGTLAASYEQYF.

The rearrangement uses TRBV5-5 and TRBJ1-2, with 9 bases matching TRBD1. CDR1 is SGHKS, CDR2 YYEKEE, per germline (reference sequence). CDR3 length: 16 amino acids. V gave up 4 bases and J gave up 0 bases; unmatched junction bases: 7. CDR3: CASSQPGQGANYGYTF. The CDR3 DNA follows: TGTGCCAGCAGCCAGCCGGGACAGGGTGCTAACTATGGCTACACCTTC.

The rearrangement links TRBV7-9 to TRBJ2-1; 10 nucleotides align to TRBD2. CDR1 is SEHNR, CDR2 FQNEAQ, per germline (reference sequence). This CDR3 region has 15 residues. J was trimmed by 9 bases and V by 3 bases; bases with no gene match: 8. The CDR3 reads CASSFPAGGLGEQFF. As DNA, the CDR3 is TGTGCCAGCAGCTTCCCAGCGGGAGGGCTGGGTGAGCAGTTCTTC.

The chain combines TRBV27 with TRBJ2-7; tentative D call: TRBD1 (5 bases). This CDR3 is built from 15 residues. Germline CDR1 reads MNHEY; CDR2 reads SMNVEV (reference sequence). V was cut by 7 bases and J by 4 bases, with 20 bases left in between. The CDR3 nucleotides read TGTGCCAGCACACAGACAAGGGGAAATACTTACGAGCAGTACTTC. This encodes CASTQTRGNTYEQYF.

This clone was recorded a few times. The CDR3 nucleotides read TGTGCCAGCAGTTACTCGGTCCCGGTCAATCAGCCCCAGCATTTT. Translation gives CASSYSVPVNQPQHF. The chain has TRBV6-6 and TRBJ1-5; D uncertain. Germline assignment: CDR1 MNHNY and CDR2 SVGAGI (reference sequence). V dropped 0 bases and J dropped 3 bases, with 9 bases sitting between them. The CDR3 totals 15 residues.

The CDR3 is CASSLVTGEETQYF. The CDR3 DNA reads TGTGCCAGCAGCTTAGTTACGGGAGAGGAGACCCAGTACTTC. This chain connects TRBV7-9 to TRBJ2-5, with a weak D call TRBD2 (6 bases). Trimming pared 1 base from V and 5 bases from J, leaving 11 bases between. CDR1 SEHNR and CDR2 FQNEAQ come from the germline V gene (reference sequence). CDR3 length equals 14 residues.

The chain recombines TRBV29-1 with TRBJ2-6, with D perhaps being TRBD1 or TRBD2 (6 bases each). The CDR3 spans 15 residues. Germline values: CDR1 SQVTM, CDR2 ANQGSEA. With 6 bases removed from V and 2 bases from J, the gap between germline ends came to 14 bases. The CDR3 sequence: CSVGGQAPGANVLTF. The CDR3 DNA follows: TGCAGCGTGGGGGGACAAGCGCCTGGGGCCAACGTCCTGACTTTC.

This clone was found once. Written as DNA, the CDR3 is TGTGCCAGCAGTTCCGGGACAGGGGGAGGTACCGGGGAGCTGTTTTTT. As protein: CASSSGTGGGTGELFF. V usage is TRBV6-5 and J usage is TRBJ2-2; the match to TRBD1 covers 11 bases. CDR1 MNHEY and CDR2 SVGAGI come from the germline V gene. This CDR3 has 16 residues. The junction had 6 bases not matched to a gene; V was cut back by 4 bases and J by 5 bases.

J is TRBJ2-7 and V is TRBV14, with 10 bases fitting TRBD2. The CDR3 covers 14 residues. Trimming at V came to 6 bases and at J to 1 base, leaving 3 bases not matched to a gene. Germline assignment: CDR1 SGHDN and CDR2 FVKESK. CDR3 amino acids: CASRLSGRSYEQYF. Here the CDR3 DNA reads TGTGCCAGCAGACTTAGCGGGAGGTCCTACGAGCAGTACTTC.

V is TRBV28 and J is TRBJ2-7; 7 bases match TRBD2. Looked up from germline, CDR1 is MDHEN and CDR2 is SYDVKM. The CDR3 spans 15 residues. V trimming: 2 bases; J trimming: 0 bases; junction bases outside the gene matches: 4. The DNA of the CDR3 is TGTGCCAGCAGTTTACAGGGCGGGAGCTCCTACGAGCAGTACTTC. Translating gives CASSLQGGSSYEQYF.

The chain combines TRBV4-3 with TRBJ1-5; D perhaps matches TRBD1 (5 bases). Looked up from germline, CDR1 is LGHNA and CDR2 is YSLEER. V gave up 0 bases and J gave up 4 bases, with 10 bases separating them. The CDR3 is made up of 15 amino acids. CDR3 sequence: CASSQDSDRNQPQHF. CDR3 DNA: TGCGCCAGCAGCCAAGATAGTGACAGAAATCAGCCCCAGCATTTT.

The chain recombines TRBV5-1 with TRBJ2-5, with 7 bases lining up with TRBD1. Germline CDR1 reads SGHRS; CDR2 reads YFSETQ. The CDR3 consists of 18 residues. V lost 4 bases to trimming and J lost 4 bases; unmatched junction nucleotides: 19. This CDR3 is CASSVGILGTAGGETQYF. CDR3 nucleotides: TGCGCCAGCAGCGTCGGAATTTTAGGGACAGCTGGGGGAGAGACCCAGTACTTC.